The clone carrying this T cell receptor beta chain is a singleton in its sample. Only in-frame clones appear in the TCRdb table, and some are missing; sequencing was by immunoSEQ multiplex PCR. The sample lists over 120,000 clones; 86% were seen once. Germline assignment: CDR1 SGDLS and CDR2 YYNGEE. Between the trimmed V and J ends, which lost 4 bases and 6 bases, there was a span of 16 bases. CDR3 length: 14 amino acids. The data were taken from a study of T cell responses to AZD1222 COVID-19 vaccine. V usage is TRBV9 and J usage is TRBJ1-2; D call uncertain. This clonotype originated in an adult who received the AZD1222 COVID-19 vaccine. Sequenced here: peripheral blood, sampled 28 days after the second AZD1222 dose. The CDR3 DNA is TGTGCCAGCAGCCCCTCCACCGGAAGAGATGGCTACACCTTC. Translation gives CASSPSTGRDGYTF.